This T cell receptor beta chain was captured by sequencing in a study of tumor and adjacent non-tumor tissue in lung cancer. Study background: The cohort had approximately 13 adenocarcinoma, a couple of squamous cell and 1 small cell patients.

There are many counts of this clonotype. Antigen: not known. The template was RNA from unsorted bulk tissue. More than 3 cm separated this lung sample from the edge of the tumor. Points from the study as a whole: Tumor repertoires had a smaller top 100 clone share than normal lung. TCR diversity was significantly greater in tumor than normal lung tissue. Patients with more diverse tumor TCRs had worse survival.

A modified ARM-PCR protocol with three rounds of nested PCR amplified TCRbeta. TCRdb redid the calling of the multiplex PCR reads with MiXCR, one entry per CDR3 protein. Here the sample spans under 80,000 distinct CDR3 sequences, around 76% being singletons. Germline V gene data show CDR1 as LNHDA and CDR2 as SQIVND (reference sequence). CDR3 length equals 13 residues. V lost 5 bases and J 7 bases, leaving 12 bases between the germline ends. This chain joins TRBV19 and TRBJ1-5; tentatively, D is TRBD1 (6 bases). Material: distant non-tumor lung tissue. The clonotype was recovered from a man aged 60 to 69 with non-small cell lung cancer. The CDR3 sequence: CASSDHREQPQHF. The CDR3 nucleotides are TGTGCCAGTAGTGACCACAGGGAACAGCCCCAGCATTTT.